Described below is a single T cell receptor (beta chain) sequence and its context. Clones were read by immunoSEQ multiplex PCR, and TCRdb kept only the in-frame ones, dropping some. The sample includes around 110,000 clones, 90% of them seen just once. The data stem from a study of blood T cell repertoires in COVID-19. CDR1 is SQVTM, CDR2 ANQGSEA, per germline. The CDR3 length is 12 residues. V was clipped by 7 bases and J by 6 bases, with 16 bases between them. Material for sequencing was peripheral blood. The V and J genes are TRBV29-1 and TRBJ2-7; D might be TRBD1 (6 bases). The receptor comes from a human donor with active COVID-19. The donor label of this sample is uncertain. CDR3 DNA sequence: TGCAGCGCCTGGGGGCCTAGCCGCGAGCAGTACTTC. This encodes CSAWGPSREQYF.